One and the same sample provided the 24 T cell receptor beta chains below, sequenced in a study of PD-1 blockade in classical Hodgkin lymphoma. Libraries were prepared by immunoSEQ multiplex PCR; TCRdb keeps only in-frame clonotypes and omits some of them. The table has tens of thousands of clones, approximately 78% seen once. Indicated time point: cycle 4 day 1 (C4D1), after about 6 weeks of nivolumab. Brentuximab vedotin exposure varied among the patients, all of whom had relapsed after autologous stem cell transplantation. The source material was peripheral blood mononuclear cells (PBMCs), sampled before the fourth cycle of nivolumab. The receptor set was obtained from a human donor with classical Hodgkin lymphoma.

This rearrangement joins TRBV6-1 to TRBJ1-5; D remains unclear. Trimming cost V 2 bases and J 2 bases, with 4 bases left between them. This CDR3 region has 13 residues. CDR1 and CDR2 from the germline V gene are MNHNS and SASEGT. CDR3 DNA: TGTGCCAGCAGTGAAAGGGGCAATCAGCCCCAGCATTTT. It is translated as CASSERGNQPQHF.

CDR3: CASSSTGIEQYF. The CDR3 nucleotides are TGTGCCAGCAGTTCGACAGGGATCGAGCAGTACTTC. The rearrangement joins TRBV7-6 to TRBJ2-7; 7 nucleotides align to TRBD1. Germline V lookup: CDR1 SGHVS, CDR2 FNYEAQ. Germline trimming cut 6 bases from V and 6 bases from J; bases unmatched to any gene: 5. The CDR3 contains 12 residues.

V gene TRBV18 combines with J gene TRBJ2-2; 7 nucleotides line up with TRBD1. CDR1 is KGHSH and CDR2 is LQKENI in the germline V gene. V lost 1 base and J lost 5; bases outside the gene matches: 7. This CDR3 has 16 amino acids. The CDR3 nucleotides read TGTGCCAGCTCACCACTTCCCCAGGGGGAAACCGGGGAGCTGTTTTTT. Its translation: CASSPLPQGETGELFF.

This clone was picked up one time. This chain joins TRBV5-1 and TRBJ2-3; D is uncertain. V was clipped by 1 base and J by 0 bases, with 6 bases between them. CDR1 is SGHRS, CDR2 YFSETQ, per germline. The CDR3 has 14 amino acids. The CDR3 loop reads CASSLTVSTDTQYF. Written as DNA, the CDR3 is TGCGCCAGCAGCTTGACGGTGAGCACAGATACGCAGTATTTT.

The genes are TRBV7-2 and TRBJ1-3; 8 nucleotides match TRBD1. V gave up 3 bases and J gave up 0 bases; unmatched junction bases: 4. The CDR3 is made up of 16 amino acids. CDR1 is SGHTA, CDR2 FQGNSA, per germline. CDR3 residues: CASSFQGAGSGNTIYF. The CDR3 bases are TGTGCCAGCAGCTTCCAGGGGGCAGGCTCTGGAAACACCATATATTTT.

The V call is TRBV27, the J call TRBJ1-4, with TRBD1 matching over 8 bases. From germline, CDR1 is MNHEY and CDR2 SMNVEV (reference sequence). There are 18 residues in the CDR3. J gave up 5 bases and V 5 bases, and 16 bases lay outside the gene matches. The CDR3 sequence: CASSRSSPGQVHNEKLFF. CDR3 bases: TGTGCCAGCAGTCGCTCAAGCCCGGGACAGGTCCACAATGAAAAACTGTTTTTT.

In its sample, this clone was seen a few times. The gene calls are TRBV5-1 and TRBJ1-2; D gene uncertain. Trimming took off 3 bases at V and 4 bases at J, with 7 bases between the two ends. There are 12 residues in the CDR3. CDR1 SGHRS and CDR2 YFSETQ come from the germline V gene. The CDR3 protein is CASSSSRYGYTF. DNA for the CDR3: TGCGCCAGCAGCTCATCCCGCTATGGCTACACCTTC. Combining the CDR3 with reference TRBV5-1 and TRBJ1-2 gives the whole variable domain KAGVTQTPRYLIKTRGQQVTLSCSPISGHRSVSWYQQTPGQGLQFLFEYFSETQRNKGNFPGRFSGRQFSNSRSEMNVSTLELGDSALYLCASSSSRYGYTFGSGTRLTVV.

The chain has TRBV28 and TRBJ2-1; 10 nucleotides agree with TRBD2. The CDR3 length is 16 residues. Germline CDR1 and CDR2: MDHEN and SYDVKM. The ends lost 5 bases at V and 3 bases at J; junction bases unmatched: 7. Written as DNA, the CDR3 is TGTGCCAGCAGTCCTCGACTAGCGGGCCTCTACAATGAGCAGTTCTTC. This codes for CASSPRLAGLYNEQFF. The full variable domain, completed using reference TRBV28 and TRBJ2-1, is DVKVTQSSRYLVKRTGEKVFLECVQDMDHENMFWYRQDPGLGLRLIYFSYDVKMKEKGDIPEGYSVSREKKERFSLILESASTNQTSMYLCASSPRLAGLYNEQFFGPGTRLTVL.

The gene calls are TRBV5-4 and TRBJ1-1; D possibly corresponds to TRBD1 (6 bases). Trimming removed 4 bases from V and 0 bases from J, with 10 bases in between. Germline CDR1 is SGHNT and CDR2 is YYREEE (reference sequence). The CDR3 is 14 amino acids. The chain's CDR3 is CASSRGQLNTEAFF. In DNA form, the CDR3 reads TGTGCCAGCAGCCGTGGACAGCTGAACACTGAAGCTTTCTTT.

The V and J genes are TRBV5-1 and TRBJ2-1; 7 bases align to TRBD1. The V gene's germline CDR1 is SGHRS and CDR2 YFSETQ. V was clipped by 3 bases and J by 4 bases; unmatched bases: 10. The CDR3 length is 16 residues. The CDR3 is CASSSGARGPYNEQFF. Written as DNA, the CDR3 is TGCGCCAGCAGCTCCGGGGCGAGGGGGCCTTACAATGAGCAGTTCTTC.

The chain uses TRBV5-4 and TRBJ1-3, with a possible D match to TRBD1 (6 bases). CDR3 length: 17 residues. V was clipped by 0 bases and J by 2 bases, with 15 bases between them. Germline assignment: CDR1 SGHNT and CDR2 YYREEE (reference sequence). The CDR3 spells CASSLAEGRGAGNTIYF. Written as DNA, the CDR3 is TGTGCCAGCAGCTTGGCCGAGGGTAGGGGGGCTGGAAACACCATATATTTT.

In DNA form, the CDR3 reads TGTGCCAGCACCCCAACCTCTTTTGACAGGGTCCACTACGAGCAGTACTTC. Its protein is CASTPTSFDRVHYEQYF. This chain links TRBV2 with TRBJ2-7; TRBD1 aligns across 7 bases. Germline CDR1 SNHLY, CDR2 FYNNEI. V gave up 7 bases and J gave up 3 bases; unmatched junction bases: 18. This CDR3 is 17 amino acids long. The full variable domain, with the rest looked up from reference TRBV2 and TRBJ2-7, is EPEVTQTPSHQVTQMGQEVILRCVPISNHLYFYWYRQILGQKVEFLVSFYNNEISEKSEIFDDQFSVERPDGSNFTLKIRSTKLEDSAMYFCASTPTSFDRVHYEQYFGPGTRLTVT.

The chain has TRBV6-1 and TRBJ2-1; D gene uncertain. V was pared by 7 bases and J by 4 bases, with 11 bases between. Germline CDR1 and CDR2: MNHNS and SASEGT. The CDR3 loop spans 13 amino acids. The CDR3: CASMPPGYNEQFF. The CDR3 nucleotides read TGTGCCAGCATGCCCCCTGGATACAATGAGCAGTTCTTC.

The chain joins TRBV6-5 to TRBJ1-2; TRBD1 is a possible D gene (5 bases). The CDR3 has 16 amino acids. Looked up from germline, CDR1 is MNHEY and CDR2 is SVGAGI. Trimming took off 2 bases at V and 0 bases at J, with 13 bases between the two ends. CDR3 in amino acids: CASSYGGAEANYGYTF. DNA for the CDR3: TGTGCCAGCAGTTACGGAGGGGCCGAAGCTAACTATGGCTACACCTTC.

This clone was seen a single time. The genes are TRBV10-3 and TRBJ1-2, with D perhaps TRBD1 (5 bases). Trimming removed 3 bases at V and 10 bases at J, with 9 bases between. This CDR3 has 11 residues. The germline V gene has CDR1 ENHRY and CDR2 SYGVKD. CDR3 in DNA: TGTGCCATCAGTGATGACAGTTCCTACACCTTC. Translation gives CAISDDSSYTF.

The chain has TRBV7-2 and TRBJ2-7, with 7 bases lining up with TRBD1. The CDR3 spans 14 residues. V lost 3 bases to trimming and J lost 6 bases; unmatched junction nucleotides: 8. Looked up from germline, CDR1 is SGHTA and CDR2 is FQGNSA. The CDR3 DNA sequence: TGTGCCAGCAGCTTTAACAGGGGAACGGGCGAGCAGTACTTC. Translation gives CASSFNRGTGEQYF.

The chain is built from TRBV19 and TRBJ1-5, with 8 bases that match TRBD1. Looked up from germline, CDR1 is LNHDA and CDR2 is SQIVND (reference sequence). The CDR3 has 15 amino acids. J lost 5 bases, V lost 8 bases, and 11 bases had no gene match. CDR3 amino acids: CASSHLDREDQPQHF. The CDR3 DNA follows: TGTGCCAGTTCCCACCTGGACAGGGAGGATCAGCCCCAGCATTTT. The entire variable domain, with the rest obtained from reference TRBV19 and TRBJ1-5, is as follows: DGGITQSPKYLFRKEGQNVTLSCEQNLNHDAMYWYRQDPGQGLRLIYYSQIVNDFQKGDIAEGYSVSREKKESFPLTVTSAQKNPTAFYLCASSHLDREDQPQHFGDGTRLSIL.

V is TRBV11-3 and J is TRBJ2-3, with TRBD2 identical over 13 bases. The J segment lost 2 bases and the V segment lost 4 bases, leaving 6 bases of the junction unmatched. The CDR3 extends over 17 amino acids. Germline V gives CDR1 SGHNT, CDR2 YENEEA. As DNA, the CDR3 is TGTGCCAGCAGCTCCGGGACTAGCGGGAAGTACACAGATACGCAGTATTTT. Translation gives CASSSGTSGKYTDTQYF. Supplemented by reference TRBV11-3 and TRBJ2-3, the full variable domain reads EAGVVQSPRYKIIEKKQPVAFWCNPISGHNTLYWYLQNLGQGPELLIRYENEEAVDDSQLPKDRFSAERLKGVDSTLKIQPAELGDSAVYLCASSSGTSGKYTDTQYFGPGTRLTVL.

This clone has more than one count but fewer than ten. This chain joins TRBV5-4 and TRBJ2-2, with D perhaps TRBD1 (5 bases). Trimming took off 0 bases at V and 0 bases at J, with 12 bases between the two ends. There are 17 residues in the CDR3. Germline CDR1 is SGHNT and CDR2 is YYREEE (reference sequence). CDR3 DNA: TGTGCCAGCAGCTTGGGTTCGGCAGGGCCGAACACCGGGGAGCTGTTTTTT. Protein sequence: CASSLGSAGPNTGELFF.

CDR3 protein: CASSEGTGFFYEQYF. CDR3 nucleotides: TGTGCCAGCAGTGAAGGGACAGGGTTCTTCTACGAGCAGTACTTC. J is TRBJ2-7 and V is TRBV6-1, with 8 bases fitting TRBD1. This CDR3 contains 15 residues. V lost 1 base to trimming and J lost 3 bases; unmatched junction nucleotides: 5. CDR1 and CDR2 (germline): MNHNS, SASEGT.

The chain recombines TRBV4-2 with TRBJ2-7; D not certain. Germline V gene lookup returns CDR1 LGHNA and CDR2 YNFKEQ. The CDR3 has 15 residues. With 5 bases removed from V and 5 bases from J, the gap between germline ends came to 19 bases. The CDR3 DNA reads TGTGCCAGCAGCTCGCCTTCGCGCCCAGGCGACGAGCAGTACTTC. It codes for CASSSPSRPGDEQYF.

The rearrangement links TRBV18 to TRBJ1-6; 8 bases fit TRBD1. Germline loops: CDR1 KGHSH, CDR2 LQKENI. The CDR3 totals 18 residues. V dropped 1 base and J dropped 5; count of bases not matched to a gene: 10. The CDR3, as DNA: TGTGCCAGCTCACCACAGGGACAGGTTGGTCGGAATAATTCACCCCTCCACTTT. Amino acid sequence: CASSPQGQVGRNNSPLHF.

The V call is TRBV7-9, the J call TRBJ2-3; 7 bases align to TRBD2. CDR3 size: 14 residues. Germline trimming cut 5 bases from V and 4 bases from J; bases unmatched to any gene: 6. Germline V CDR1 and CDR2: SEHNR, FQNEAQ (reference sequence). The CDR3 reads CASSPLGGSDTQYF. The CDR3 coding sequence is TGTGCCAGCAGCCCTTTGGGAGGGTCAGATACGCAGTATTTT.

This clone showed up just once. The CDR3 protein is CASSSHGGYEQYF. CDR3 DNA: TGTGCCAGCAGCTCCCATGGCGGCTACGAGCAGTACTTC. The chain couples TRBV7-2 to TRBJ2-7; the D is unclear. V was shortened by 4 bases and J by 3 bases, with 10 bases between the two germline ends. The CDR3 totals 13 residues. CDR1 is SGHTA, CDR2 FQGNSA, per germline.